These T cell receptor beta chains were read from a single sample in a study of blood T cell repertoires in COVID-19. TCRdb keeps only in-frame clones here, not all; method: immunoSEQ multiplex PCR. The table lists under 200,000 clones, around nine tenths of them singletons. The sequenced sample consisted of peripheral blood. The source is a middle-aged man with acute or convalescent COVID-19. Each CDR3 is given with its conserved first and last residue. Each record gives: CDR3 protein, V gene, D gene, J gene. A D gene is named only where the DNA matches it firmly.

cdr3_aa: CASSQQLAGARPYNEQFF
v_call: TRBV4-2
d_call: TRBD2
j_call: TRBJ2-1

cdr3_aa: CASTTGVPDTQYF
v_call: TRBV19
d_call: .
j_call: TRBJ2-3

cdr3_aa: CASRGGWSQPQHF
v_call: TRBV19
d_call: .
j_call: TRBJ1-5

cdr3_aa: CAWRTRGATNEKLFF
v_call: TRBV30
d_call: .
j_call: TRBJ1-4

cdr3_aa: CASNRRGGRAFF
v_call: TRBV12-3/TRBV12-4
d_call: .
j_call: TRBJ1-1

cdr3_aa: CASSGLAGLLTDTQYF
v_call: TRBV6-2/TRBV6-3
d_call: TRBD2
j_call: TRBJ2-3

cdr3_aa: CASSFTGANVLTF
v_call: TRBV7-2
d_call: .
j_call: TRBJ2-6

cdr3_aa: CASSLGLPNTGELFF
v_call: TRBV5-1
d_call: .
j_call: TRBJ2-2

cdr3_aa: CASSYNPSYGYTF
v_call: TRBV6-5
d_call: .
j_call: TRBJ1-2

cdr3_aa: CASSLQLNTEAFF
v_call: TRBV7-2
d_call: .
j_call: TRBJ1-1

cdr3_aa: CSAETGKNGGELFF
v_call: TRBV29-1
d_call: .
j_call: TRBJ2-2

cdr3_aa: CASSQMVLAGSVDEQFF
v_call: TRBV4-3
d_call: TRBD2
j_call: TRBJ2-1

cdr3_aa: CASRKGMGPAEAFF
v_call: TRBV6-5
d_call: .
j_call: TRBJ1-1

cdr3_aa: CASSSRTGSNQPQHF
v_call: TRBV5-8
d_call: TRBD1
j_call: TRBJ1-5

cdr3_aa: CASSPTWREAGQETQYF
v_call: TRBV7-8
d_call: TRBD2
j_call: TRBJ2-5

cdr3_aa: CASSSVTGGLGTGELFF
v_call: TRBV28
d_call: TRBD1
j_call: TRBJ2-2

cdr3_aa: CASSSTGDGAYEQYF
v_call: TRBV6-6
d_call: TRBD1
j_call: TRBJ2-7

cdr3_aa: CASSGQGAQSSEETQYF
v_call: TRBV13
d_call: TRBD1
j_call: TRBJ2-5

cdr3_aa: CASSYARQGPNTIYF
v_call: TRBV6-5
d_call: .
j_call: TRBJ1-3

cdr3_aa: CASSMWTGGYEQYF
v_call: TRBV19
d_call: TRBD1
j_call: TRBJ2-7

cdr3_aa: CASSADSWRSEAFF
v_call: TRBV19
d_call: .
j_call: TRBJ1-1

cdr3_aa: CATGQYTGELFF
v_call: TRBV18
d_call: .
j_call: TRBJ2-2

cdr3_aa: CSVEGSGGARETQYF
v_call: TRBV29-1
d_call: TRBD2
j_call: TRBJ2-5

cdr3_aa: CASSRQGLTEAFF
v_call: TRBV27
d_call: TRBD1
j_call: TRBJ1-1

cdr3_aa: CASSVARGTANVDTQYF
v_call: TRBV9
d_call: .
j_call: TRBJ2-3

cdr3_aa: CASKILSRTEAFF
v_call: TRBV28
d_call: .
j_call: TRBJ1-1

cdr3_aa: CATSRRGGVEAFF
v_call: TRBV15
d_call: .
j_call: TRBJ1-1

cdr3_aa: CASSSAGNNQPQHF
v_call: TRBV6-6
d_call: .
j_call: TRBJ1-5

cdr3_aa: CASSPGTAGYEQYF
v_call: TRBV27
d_call: TRBD1
j_call: TRBJ2-7

cdr3_aa: CASSLVGQRNSGNTIYF
v_call: TRBV28
d_call: .
j_call: TRBJ1-3

cdr3_aa: CAWSVRGIKPSSYEQYF
v_call: TRBV30
d_call: .
j_call: TRBJ2-7

cdr3_aa: CASSLAGEQYF
v_call: TRBV11-1
d_call: .
j_call: TRBJ2-7

cdr3_aa: CASTQTGTSGPPSYNEQFF
v_call: TRBV19
d_call: TRBD2
j_call: TRBJ2-1

cdr3_aa: CASSERGTGSYEQYF
v_call: TRBV6-1
d_call: TRBD1
j_call: TRBJ2-7

cdr3_aa: CASSQTSGRAEEQFF
v_call: TRBV5-4
d_call: TRBD2
j_call: TRBJ2-1

cdr3_aa: CASSTSGTGELFF
v_call: TRBV6-5
d_call: TRBD2
j_call: TRBJ2-2

cdr3_aa: CASSDTGENSPLHF
v_call: TRBV6-1
d_call: TRBD1
j_call: TRBJ1-6

cdr3_aa: CASSPPTVSTDTQYF
v_call: TRBV18
d_call: .
j_call: TRBJ2-3

cdr3_aa: CASSSLGGRWPYEQYF
v_call: TRBV7-8
d_call: .
j_call: TRBJ2-7

cdr3_aa: CASSPLRGDGNYNEQFF
v_call: TRBV7-8
d_call: .
j_call: TRBJ2-1

cdr3_aa: CASSLSGSRSEQYF
v_call: TRBV27
d_call: .
j_call: TRBJ2-7